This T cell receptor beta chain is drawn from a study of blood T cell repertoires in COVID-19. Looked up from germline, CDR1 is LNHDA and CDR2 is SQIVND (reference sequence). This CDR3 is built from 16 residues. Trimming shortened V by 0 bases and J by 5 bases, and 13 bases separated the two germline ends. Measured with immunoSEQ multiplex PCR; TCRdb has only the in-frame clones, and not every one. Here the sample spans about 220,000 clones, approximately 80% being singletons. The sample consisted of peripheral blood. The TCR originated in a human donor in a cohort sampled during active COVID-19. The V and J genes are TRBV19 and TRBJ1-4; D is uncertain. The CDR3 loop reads CASSIDQDYPNEKLFF. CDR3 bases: TGTGCCAGTAGTATAGACCAGGACTACCCGAATGAAAAACTGTTTTTT.